The sequence of this T cell receptor (beta chain) was determined in a study of blood T cell repertoires in COVID-19. Study information: From the United States, Italy and Spain came samples of acute and convalescent COVID-19. The cDNA or gDNA used as material had been derived from T cells, B-cell-depleted T cells, or PBMCs.

In the source study's methods: Reference gene primer amplification yielded estimated nucleated cell counts. TCRdb's table, derived via immunoSEQ multiplex PCR, lists solely in-frame clones and lacks some. For V, J and clone size, that table is used; D and trimming come from the DNA. The table lists tens of thousands of clones, about 86% of them singletons. There are 11 residues in the CDR3. Trimming removed 7 bases from V and 11 bases from J, with 14 bases in between. Sequenced sample: peripheral blood. V usage is TRBV12-3 or TRBV12-4 and J usage is TRBJ1-1; D gene uncertain. The sequence came from a man aged 45-65 years with acute or convalescent COVID-19. CDR3 DNA sequence: TGTGCCAGCACCTACGGTACGTCGGCTTTCTTT. Protein sequence: CASTYGTSAFF.